This TCR beta chain was sequenced during a study of CD8+ T cells in alopecia areata (dated by TCRdb to the late 2010s). Concerning the study at large: Treated patients were enrolled in an open-label pilot trial of oral tofacitinib at 5 to 10 mg twice daily for moderate-to-severe alopecia areata. Tofacitinib-treated patients had biopsies at baseline and at 4 and 24 weeks of treatment, with a later scalp biopsy in several patients. Tofacitinib was administered for 6 to 18 months, and 6 months of follow-up off drug were then conducted to assess delayed response and recurrence. TCRbeta CDR3 regions were amplified by immunoSEQ multiplex PCR with 35 Vbeta forward and 13 Jbeta reverse primers. RNA was extracted with the PAXgene miRNA kit for fixed scalp, the miRNeasy kit for PBMCs, and the RNeasy kit for mouse skin. Clonality in the scalp was compared among normal scalp (n=4), patchy alopecia areata scalp (n=8), and alopecia totalis/universalis scalp (n=8). On the human side, TCRbeta sequencing was run on scalp tissue and on sorted CD4+ and CD8+ peripheral blood T cells from healthy controls and from alopecia areata patients with either patchy or totalis/universalis disease. In both human patients and the C3H/HeJ mouse model, the study applied high-throughput TCRbeta sequencing to look at T cell clonal expansion in alopecia areata. The paper as a whole reports these results and caveats: Resident alphabeta T cells in normal human skin are also sequenced, complicating scalp TCR repertoire analysis, unlike mouse skin dominated by gammadelta T cells. Shared TCR sequences between patients were less evident than in mice, which may be partly attributable to HLA diversity in the patient population. Compared with normal scalp, lesional scalp had higher clonality and more expanded CD8+ clones, particularly in alopecia totalis/universalis, a pattern that suggests antigenic drive.

Receptor amplification or capture employed the immunoSEQ multiplex PCR assay. For TCR sequencing, RNA was extracted from every sample and reverse transcribed into cDNA to serve as template. SuperScript III was used for first-strand cDNA synthesis, primed with a 2:1 mix of oligo-dT and random hexamers. A synthetic immune receptor repertoire was used to assess amplification bias, and residual bias was removed computationally. Turning to the authors' computational methods: Raw reads were preprocessed to remove errors, and CDR3 was defined according to IMGT conventions as the region from the conserved cysteine to phenylalanine. Clonality was computed by normalizing Shannon entropy by log2 of the number of productive unique TCRs and subtracting the result from 1. CD4 or CD8 identity of scalp clones was inferred by cross-referencing scalp TCRbeta sequences with sorted blood CD4 and CD8 repertoires. Entries here come from immuneACCESS through TCRdb and include only in-frame sequences with V and J called. Some clones fail to appear in such tables; in the studies checked, an unresolved V gene covers under half of the shortfall, and the cause of the remainder is unknown. From that table come the V and J calls and clone size; the DNA was used to work out D and trimming. The sample table contains over 110,000 clones; only one count was recorded for 45% to 60% of them. The biggest ten clones account for about 1% of the sample.

The junction carries 5 bases between V and J, which are trimmed by 4 bases and 0 bases respectively. Based on the germline V gene, the CDR1 and CDR2 sequences are SQVTM and ANQGSEA. The CDR3, cysteine through phenylalanine, is 12 amino acids long. The sequence is cut down to CDR3 DNA, 36 bases in frame from base 1. With respect to this clone: The target of this receptor is not known. It has no much larger one-base neighbor in the sample; base qualities were not kept.

What the time point label conveys for this sample: baseline before oral tofacitinib. Peripheral blood and lesional scalp punch biopsies were obtained from patients with alopecia areata. PBMCs were separated by density centrifugation and stained for CD3, CD4 and CD8, after which CD4+ and CD8+ T cells were sorted on a FACSAria. This receptor was identified in a human donor with alopecia areata. Sequences were derived from CD4+ T cells sorted from blood, sampled at week 0. In this chain, TRBV29-1 is recombined with TRBJ2-3; tentative D gene TRBD1, with 5 bases matching. The DNA sequence is given as TGCAGCGTTGGACAGAGCACAGATACGCAGTATTTT. It is translated as CSVGQSTDTQYF.